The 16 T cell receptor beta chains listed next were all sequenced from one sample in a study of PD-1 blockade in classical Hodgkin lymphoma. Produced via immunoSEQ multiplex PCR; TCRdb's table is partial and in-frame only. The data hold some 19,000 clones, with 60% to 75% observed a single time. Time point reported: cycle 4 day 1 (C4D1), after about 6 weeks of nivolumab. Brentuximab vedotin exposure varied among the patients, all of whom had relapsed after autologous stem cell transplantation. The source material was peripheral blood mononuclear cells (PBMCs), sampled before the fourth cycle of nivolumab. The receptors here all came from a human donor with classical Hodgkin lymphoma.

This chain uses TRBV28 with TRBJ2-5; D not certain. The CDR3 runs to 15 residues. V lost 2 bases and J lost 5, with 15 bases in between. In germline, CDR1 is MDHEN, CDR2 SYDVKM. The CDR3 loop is CASSLRAPRQETQYF. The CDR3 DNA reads TGTGCCAGCAGTTTACGGGCCCCCCGTCAGGAGACCCAGTACTTC.

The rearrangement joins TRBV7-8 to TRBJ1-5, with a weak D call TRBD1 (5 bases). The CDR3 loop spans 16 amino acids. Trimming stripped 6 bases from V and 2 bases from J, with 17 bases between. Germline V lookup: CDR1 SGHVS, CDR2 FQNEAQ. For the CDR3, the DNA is TGTGCCAGCAGTCCCAGAGGGGCGCCGGGCAATCAGCCCCAGCATTTT. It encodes CASSPRGAPGNQPQHF.

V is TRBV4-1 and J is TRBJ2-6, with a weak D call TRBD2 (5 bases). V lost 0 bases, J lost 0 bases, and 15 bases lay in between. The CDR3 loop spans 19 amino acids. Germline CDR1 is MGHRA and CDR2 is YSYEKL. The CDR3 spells CASSQDGGGDYSGANVLTF. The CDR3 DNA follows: TGCGCCAGCAGCCAAGATGGAGGAGGTGACTACTCTGGGGCCAACGTCCTGACTTTC.

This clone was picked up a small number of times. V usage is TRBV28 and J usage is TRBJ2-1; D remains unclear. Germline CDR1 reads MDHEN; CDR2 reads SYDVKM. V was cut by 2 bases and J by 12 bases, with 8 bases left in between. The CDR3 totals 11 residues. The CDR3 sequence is CASSLNSLQFF. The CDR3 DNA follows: TGTGCCAGCAGTTTAAACAGTCTGCAGTTCTTC.

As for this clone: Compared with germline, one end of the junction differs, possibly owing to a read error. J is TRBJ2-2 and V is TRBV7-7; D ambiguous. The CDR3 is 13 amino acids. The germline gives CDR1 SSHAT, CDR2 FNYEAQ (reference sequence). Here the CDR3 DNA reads TGTGCTAGCAGCATCCAGCGATCCGGGGAGCTGTTTTTT. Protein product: CASSIQRSGELFF. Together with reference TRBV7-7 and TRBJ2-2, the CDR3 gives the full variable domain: GAGVSQSPRYKVTKRGQDVTLRCDPISSHATLYWYQQALGQGPEFLTYFNYEAQPDKSGLPSDRFSAERPEGSISTLTIQRTEQRDSAMYRCASSIQRSGELFFGEGSRLTVL.

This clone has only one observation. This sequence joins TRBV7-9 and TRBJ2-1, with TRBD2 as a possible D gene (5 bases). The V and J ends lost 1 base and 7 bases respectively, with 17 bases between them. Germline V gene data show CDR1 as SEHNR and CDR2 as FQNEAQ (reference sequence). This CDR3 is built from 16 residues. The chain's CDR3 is CASSLGPQLKRNEQFF. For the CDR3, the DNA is TGTGCCAGCAGCTTAGGCCCCCAGCTGAAGCGGAATGAGCAGTTCTTC.

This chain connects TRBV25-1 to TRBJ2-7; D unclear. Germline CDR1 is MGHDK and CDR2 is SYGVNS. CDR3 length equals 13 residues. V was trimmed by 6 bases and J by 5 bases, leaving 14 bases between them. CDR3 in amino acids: CASRGPVSNEQYF. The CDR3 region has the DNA TGTGCCAGCAGGGGTCCAGTTTCTAACGAGCAGTACTTC.

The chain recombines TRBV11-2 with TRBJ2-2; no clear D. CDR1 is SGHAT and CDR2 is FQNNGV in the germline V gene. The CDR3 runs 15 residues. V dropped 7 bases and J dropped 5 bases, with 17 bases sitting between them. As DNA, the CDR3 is TGTGCCAGCACAAGGCTAGTGGTTAGGACCGGGGAGCTGTTTTTT. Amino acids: CASTRLVVRTGELFF. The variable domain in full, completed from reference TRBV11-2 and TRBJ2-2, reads EAGVAQSPRYKIIEKRQSVAFWCNPISGHATLYWYQQILGQGPKLLIQFQNNGVVDDSQLPKDRFSAERLKGVDSTLKIQPAKLEDSAVYLCASTRLVVRTGELFFGEGSRLTVL.

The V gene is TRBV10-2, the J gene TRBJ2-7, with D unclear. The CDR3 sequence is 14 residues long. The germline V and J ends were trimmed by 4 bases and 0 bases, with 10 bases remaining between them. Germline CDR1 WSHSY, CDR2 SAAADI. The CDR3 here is CASSVTAFSYEQYF. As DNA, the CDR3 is TGCGCCAGCAGTGTAACAGCCTTCTCCTACGAGCAGTACTTC.

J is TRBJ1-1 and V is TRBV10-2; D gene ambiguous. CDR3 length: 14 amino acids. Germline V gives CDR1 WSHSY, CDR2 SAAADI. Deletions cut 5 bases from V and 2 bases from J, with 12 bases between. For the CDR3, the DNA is TGCGCCAGCAGTCCTGGACGGATAAACACTGAAGCTTTCTTT. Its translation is CASSPGRINTEAFF.

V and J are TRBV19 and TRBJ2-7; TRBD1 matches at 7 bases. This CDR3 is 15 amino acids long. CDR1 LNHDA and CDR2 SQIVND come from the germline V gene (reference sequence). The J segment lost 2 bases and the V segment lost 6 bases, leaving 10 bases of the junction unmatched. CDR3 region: CASRKQGRQTYEQYF. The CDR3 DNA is TGTGCCAGTAGAAAACAGGGGCGACAAACCTACGAGCAGTACTTC.

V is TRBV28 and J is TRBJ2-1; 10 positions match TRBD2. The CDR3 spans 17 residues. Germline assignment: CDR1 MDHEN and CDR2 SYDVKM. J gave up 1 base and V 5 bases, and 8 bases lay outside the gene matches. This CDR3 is CASSTLGLAESYNEQFF. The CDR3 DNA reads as TGTGCCAGCAGTACACTAGGACTAGCGGAATCCTACAATGAGCAGTTCTTC.

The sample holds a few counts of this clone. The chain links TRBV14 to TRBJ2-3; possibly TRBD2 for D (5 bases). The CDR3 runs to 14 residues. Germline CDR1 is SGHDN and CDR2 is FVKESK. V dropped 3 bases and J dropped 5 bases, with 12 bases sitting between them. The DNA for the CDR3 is TGTGCCAGCAGCCATTGGACTCGGAAAGATACGCAGTATTTT. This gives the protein CASSHWTRKDTQYF.

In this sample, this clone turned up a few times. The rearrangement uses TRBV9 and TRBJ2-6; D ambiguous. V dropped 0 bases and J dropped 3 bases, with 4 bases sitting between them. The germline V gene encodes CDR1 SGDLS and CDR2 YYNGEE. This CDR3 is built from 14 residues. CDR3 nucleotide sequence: TGTGCCAGCAGCGTAGTCGGTGGGGCCAACGTCCTGACTTTC. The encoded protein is CASSVVGGANVLTF.

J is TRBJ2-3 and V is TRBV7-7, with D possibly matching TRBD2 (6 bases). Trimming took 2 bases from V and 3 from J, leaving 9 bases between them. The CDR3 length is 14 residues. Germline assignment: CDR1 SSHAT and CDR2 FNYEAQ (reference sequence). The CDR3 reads CASSLLLATDTQYF. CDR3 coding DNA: TGTGCCAGCAGCTTATTGCTAGCGACAGATACGCAGTATTTT.

The CDR3 region has the DNA TGTGCCAGCAGCTTAGGCCTACCGGGGGTTGGCTACACCTTC. This gives the protein CASSLGLPGVGYTF. The V gene is TRBV13, the J gene TRBJ1-2, with D perhaps matching TRBD1 (5 bases). Trimming removed 0 bases at V and 7 bases at J, with 12 bases between. Germline-derived CDR1 and CDR2 are PRHDT and FYEKMQ (reference sequence). The CDR3 is 14 amino acids.